This T cell receptor beta chain was captured in a study of cytomegalovirus exposure and HLA in healthy donors. Study results and limitations: In terms of immune exposure information, only CMV serostatus was available. Most of the TCR beta V segments (in an earlier analysis) were productive either about 87% or about 30% of the time. Later, an analysis showed that TCR beta chains associated with HLA were more clonally expanded than others that were equally common. It is likely that the observed cluster of highly shared sequence variants was a sequencing artifact.

Looked up from germline, CDR1 is SGHNT and CDR2 is YYREEE (reference sequence). The CDR3 length is 17 residues. Trimming took 0 bases from V and 5 from J; bases not matched to a gene: 5. PCR employed 60 Vbeta and 13 Jbeta primers. Clones were sequenced by immunoSEQ multiplex PCR, and TCRdb holds only the in-frame ones, with some missing. The sample lists 24,000 or so clones, 79% occurring once. As for this clone: As yet, its antigen is unknown.

This chain uses TRBV5-4 with TRBJ2-3; TRBD2 matches at 14 bases. The origin of this receptor is a male donor in good health and CMV-seronegative. Sequencing was performed on PBMCs. The DNA of the CDR3 is TGTGCCAGCAGCTTGGAGGGACTAGCGGGAGATGAAGATACGCAGTATTTT. Its translation is CASSLEGLAGDEDTQYF.